A single sample is the source of the 6 T cell receptor beta chains below, sequenced in a study of blood T cell repertoires in COVID-19. Method: immunoSEQ multiplex PCR; TCRdb's copy keeps in-frame clones and lacks some. Here the sample spans 55,000 to 75,000 clones, approximately 82% being singletons. The sequencing input was peripheral blood. Receptor source: an elderly man with active COVID-19.

This clone was picked up a small number of times. This rearrangement joins TRBV2 to TRBJ2-7; 15 bases fit TRBD2. The germline CDR1 and CDR2 sequences are SNHLY and FYNNEI. This CDR3 has 15 residues. The V segment lost 8 bases and the J segment 1 base; nucleotides outside the gene matches: 3. The CDR3 DNA is TGTGCCAGCCTGGGGACTAGCGGGAGGTCCTACGAGCAGTACTTC. Protein sequence: CASLGTSGRSYEQYF.

V usage is TRBV19 and J usage is TRBJ2-7; 8 nucleotides agree with TRBD2. V lost 5 bases and J lost 2; bases outside the gene matches: 2. CDR3 length: 13 residues. The germline V gene encodes CDR1 LNHDA and CDR2 SQIVND (reference sequence). CDR3 DNA: TGTGCCAGTAGTTCTAGCGGGCCCTACGAGCAGTACTTC. Protein product: CASSSSGPYEQYF. Based on the CDR3 plus reference TRBV19 and TRBJ2-7, the full variable domain is DGGITQSPKYLFRKEGQNVTLSCEQNLNHDAMYWYRQDPGQGLRLIYYSQIVNDFQKGDIAEGYSVSREKKESFPLTVTSAQKNPTAFYLCASSSSGPYEQYFGPGTRLTVT.

The V and J genes are TRBV19 and TRBJ2-3, with D maybe TRBD2 (5 bases). The CDR3 runs 16 residues. The germline V gene has CDR1 LNHDA and CDR2 SQIVND (reference sequence). The germline V and J ends were trimmed by 6 bases and 0 bases, with 16 bases remaining between them. CDR3 protein: CASRLRAESSTDTQYF. The DNA for the CDR3 is TGTGCCAGTAGACTCCGAGCGGAGTCGAGCACAGATACGCAGTATTTT.

The J gene is TRBJ1-1, the V gene TRBV7-9; D gene ambiguous. This CDR3 is built from 12 residues. V was cut by 5 bases and J by 4 bases, with 8 bases left in between. The germline V gene has CDR1 SEHNR and CDR2 FQNEAQ (reference sequence). In nucleotides, the CDR3 is TGTGCCAGCAGCCCTGTCGTCACTGAAGCTTTCTTT. Protein: CASSPVVTEAFF.

In nucleotides, the CDR3 is TGTGCCAGCAGGGGAGAGCGCCACGAGCAGTACTTC. Protein product: CASRGERHEQYF. The chain carries TRBV12-3 or TRBV12-4 and TRBJ2-7, with a tentative D call TRBD2 (5 bases). Trimming removed 6 bases at V and 5 bases at J, with 11 bases between. This CDR3 spans 12 amino acids.

The genes are TRBV2 and TRBJ2-2; 8 bases align to TRBD1. J gave up 7 bases and V 5 bases, and 9 bases lay outside the gene matches. The CDR3 extends over 15 amino acids. Germline V gene data show CDR1 as SNHLY and CDR2 as FYNNEI. Written as DNA, the CDR3 is TGTGCCAGCAGTACCCGGACAGGGTTGGACGGGGAGCTGTTTTTT. Protein product: CASSTRTGLDGELFF.